These 32 T cell receptor beta chains originate from one sample sequenced in a study of blood T cells in healthy people across ages. Together with a sample-barcoded 5' primer, a J-beta primer mix was included in a second PCR lasting about 7 to 11 cycles. MiXCR, applied by TCRdb to the 5' RACE reads, yields one record per CDR3 protein. The sample includes about 1.6 million distinct CDR3 sequences, 30% to 35% of them seen just once. The sample consisted of blood. Every receptor here comes from a woman aged 30 to 39 in good health.

As concerns this clonotype: Germline is not matched at one junction end, which may reflect a read error. Written as DNA, the CDR3 is TGTACCAGCAGTTACTCCTTTCCGGGACAGGAAGGGCCTGGCACAGATACGCAGTATTTT. This translates into CTSSYSFPGQEGPGTDTQYF. The chain uses TRBV6-5 and TRBJ2-3; 8 positions agree with TRBD1. The CDR3 is 20 amino acids. Per germline, CDR1 MNHEY and CDR2 SVGAGI.

As regards this clonotype: One end of the junction varies from germline; a read error may be responsible. The chain links TRBV7-2 to TRBJ1-4; 9 bases are a match to TRBD1. Per the germline V gene, CDR1 is SGHTA and CDR2 is FQGNSA. CDR3 length equals 14 residues. The DNA of the CDR3 is TGTGCCAGCAGCGCTACAGGGGGCGGTGAAAACCTGTTTTTT. Protein sequence: CASSATGGGENLFF.

The V call is TRBV20-1, the J call TRBJ1-2, with D tentatively TRBD1 (5 bases). The V gene's germline CDR1 is DFQATT and CDR2 SNEGSKA (reference sequence). The CDR3 length is 14 residues. V was pared by 2 bases and J by 4 bases, with 14 bases between. DNA of the CDR3: TGCAGTGCTAGACCTAGGGACGGGGGCTATGGCTACACCTTC. Amino acid sequence: CSARPRDGGYGYTF.

This clonotype was picked up one time. This chain connects TRBV12-3 or TRBV12-4 to TRBJ1-2; a weak D match, TRBD1 (6 bases). The CDR3 runs to 16 residues. Deletions cut 2 bases from V and 7 bases from J, with 20 bases between. CDR3 nucleotide sequence: TGTGCCAGCAGTTTAACAAGGGGCCGAGGGGGAGGTGGCTACACCTTC. It specifies CASSLTRGRGGGGYTF.

As to this clonotype: A clone one base away is much larger, so this may be a read error. The chain couples TRBV29-1 to TRBJ2-7; TRBD1 or TRBD2 may be the D gene (5 bases each). Germline assignment: CDR1 SQVTM and CDR2 ANQGSEA. V gave up 5 bases and J gave up 9 bases, with 20 bases separating them. This CDR3 has 13 amino acids. The CDR3 DNA reads as TGCAGCGTTAAAAGGGACGCGTCGAGGGTGCAGTACTTC. The encoded protein is CSVKRDASRVQYF.

The J gene is TRBJ1-2, the V gene TRBV6-5, with TRBD1 matching over 11 bases. V shed 8 bases, J shed 6 bases, and the junction held 5 bases outside the gene matches. The CDR3 has 13 amino acids. Per germline, CDR1 MNHEY and CDR2 SVGAGI. CDR3 sequence reads: CASGQGARDGYTF. CDR3 nucleotides: TGTGCCAGCGGACAGGGGGCGAGGGATGGCTACACCTTC.

In this sample, this clonotype turned up a few times. J is TRBJ2-7 and V is TRBV27; D unclear. From germline, CDR1 is MNHEY and CDR2 SMNVEV (reference sequence). The V and J ends lost 5 bases and 4 bases respectively, with 12 bases between them. This CDR3 region has 13 residues. The CDR3 region is CASSPPTRYEQYF. CDR3 DNA: TGTGCCAGCAGTCCCCCGACCCGATACGAGCAGTACTTC.

This clonotype was recorded a few times. The rearrangement links TRBV20-1 to TRBJ1-4; D is ambiguous. The V gene's germline CDR1 is DFQATT and CDR2 SNEGSKA (reference sequence). This CDR3 contains 16 residues. Trimming shortened V by 0 bases and J by 7 bases, and 18 bases separated the two germline ends. In DNA, the CDR3 is TGCAGTGCTAGAGATCAGCAGTATAACACTGCTGAAAAACTGTTTTTT. Protein product: CSARDQQYNTAEKLFF.

There are a few counts of this clonotype. The V and J genes are TRBV5-1 and TRBJ2-1; the D gene is possibly TRBD1 (5 bases). Trimming left V 4 bases short and J 3 bases short, with 14 bases between. The CDR3 extends over 15 amino acids. Germline V CDR1 and CDR2: SGHRS, YFSETQ. The CDR3, as DNA: TGCGCCAGCAGCGTAGACAGTCGGATCTACAATGAGCAGTTCTTC. Protein sequence: CASSVDSRIYNEQFF.

This clonotype was picked up a small number of times. V gene TRBV7-9 combines with J gene TRBJ2-4; the D gene is possibly TRBD1 (6 bases). The V and J ends lost 2 bases and 1 base respectively, with 12 bases between them. The CDR3 is 16 residues long. Germline loops: CDR1 SEHNR, CDR2 FQNEAQ (reference sequence). The CDR3 coding sequence is TGTGCCAGCAGCTTAAAGAACAGGGCTGCCAAAAACATTCAGTACTTC. Translation gives CASSLKNRAAKNIQYF.

In regard to this clonotype: Compared with germline, one end of the junction differs, possibly owing to a read error. The chain uses TRBV7-2 and TRBJ2-1; the D call may be TRBD1 or TRBD2 (6 bases each). CDR3 length equals 15 residues. CDR1 SGHTA and CDR2 FQGNSA come from the germline V gene. In nucleotides, the CDR3 is TGTGCCAGCAGCTTAGCCGGGGGCTCCTACGATGAGCAGTTCTTC. This translates into CASSLAGGSYDEQFF.

The J gene is TRBJ1-5, the V gene TRBV7-9; no definite D call. The germline V gene encodes CDR1 SEHNR and CDR2 FQNEAQ (reference sequence). The CDR3 runs to 15 residues. The V gene lost 5 bases and the J gene lost 0 bases, with 11 bases spanning the gap. CDR3 sequence reads: CASSNSDSSNQPQHF. The CDR3 bases are TGTGCCAGCAGCAATTCAGATTCTAGCAATCAGCCCCAGCATTTT.

This clonotype turned up a few times. The chain joins TRBV6-5 to TRBJ2-7; D not resolved. The CDR3 contains 13 residues. Trimming left V 8 bases short and J 5 bases short, with 16 bases between. CDR1 and CDR2 (germline): MNHEY, SVGAGI. This chain's CDR3 is CASADVPENEQYF. For the CDR3, the DNA is TGTGCCAGCGCCGATGTTCCCGAGAACGAGCAGTACTTC.

The count of this clonotype is one. V gene TRBV5-6 combines with J gene TRBJ2-5; D might be TRBD2 (6 bases). The CDR3 spans 13 residues. V lost 7 bases and J lost 3, with 13 bases in between. The germline gives CDR1 SGHDT, CDR2 YYEEEE. The CDR3 DNA reads as TGTGCCAGCGGATCCGGGAGAGAAGAGACCCAGTACTTC. Protein: CASGSGREETQYF.

The sample holds a few counts of this clonotype. The chain has TRBV7-3 and TRBJ2-3, with TRBD1 identical over 7 bases. The CDR3 length is 16 residues. After removal of 6 bases from V and 2 bases from J, the junction contained 11 bases not matched to a gene. Germline-derived CDR1 and CDR2 are SGHTA and FQGTGA. CDR3 DNA sequence: TGTGCCAGCAGGCCTGACAGGGTCCCTTACACAGATACGCAGTATTTT. It is translated as CASRPDRVPYTDTQYF. Based on the CDR3 plus reference TRBV7-3 and TRBJ2-3, the full variable domain is GAGVSQTPSNKVTEKGKYVELRCDPISGHTALYWYRQSLGQGPEFLIYFQGTGAADDSGLPNDRFFAVRPEGSVSTLKIQRTERGDSAVYLCASRPDRVPYTDTQYFGPGTRLTVL.

The chain is built from TRBV27 and TRBJ2-6; 7 bases line up with TRBD2. V shed 4 bases, J shed 0 bases, and the junction held 9 bases outside the gene matches. The germline V gene has CDR1 MNHEY and CDR2 SMNVEV (reference sequence). This CDR3 has 18 amino acids. This CDR3 reads CASSSPIWGGSGANVLTF. The CDR3 DNA reads as TGTGCCAGCAGTTCCCCCATTTGGGGGGGCTCTGGGGCCAACGTCCTGACTTTC. Variable domain in full (rest from reference TRBV27 and TRBJ2-6): EAQVTQNPRYLITVTGKKLTVTCSQNMNHEYMSWYRQDPGLGLRQIYYSMNVEVTDKGDVPEGYKVSRKEKRNFPLILESPSPNQTSLYFCASSSPIWGGSGANVLTFGAGSRLTVL.

This clonotype was detected only a few times. This chain connects TRBV4-1 to TRBJ2-1; tentatively, D is TRBD2 (5 bases). The CDR3 extends over 16 amino acids. CDR1 MGHRA and CDR2 YSYEKL come from the germline V gene. With 4 bases removed from V and 10 bases from J, the gap between germline ends came to 23 bases. This CDR3 reads CASSRPRGAHLGEQFF. The DNA for the CDR3 is TGCGCCAGCAGCCGACCCCGGGGAGCACACTTAGGAGAGCAGTTCTTC.

A remark on this clonotype: A read error may account for a junction end that differs from germline. This chain connects TRBV5-1 to TRBJ2-4; D tentatively reads TRBD1 or TRBD2 (5 bases each). CDR1 SGHRS and CDR2 YFSETQ come from the germline V gene. The CDR3 runs 16 residues. The CDR3 sequence is CAGSQGTPGVNGIQYF. Here the CDR3 DNA reads TGCGCCGGCAGCCAAGGGACGCCCGGGGTGAATGGCATTCAGTACTTC.

The chain combines TRBV20-1 with TRBJ1-2; 9 bases agree with TRBD1. The CDR3 is made up of 15 amino acids. CDR1 is DFQATT and CDR2 is SNEGSKA in the germline V gene (reference sequence). Trimming took 0 bases from V and 8 from J; bases not matched to a gene: 10. CDR3 DNA sequence: TGCAGTGCTAGAGATCGGACAGGGGCTTGGACCGGCTACACCTTC. As protein: CSARDRTGAWTGYTF.

The chain links TRBV7-3 to TRBJ1-1; D call uncertain. This CDR3 is built from 13 residues. The germline V gene has CDR1 SGHTA and CDR2 FQGTGA. The V end lost 4 bases, the J end lost 8 bases, and 14 bases lay between the germline ends. The CDR3 here is CASSSTTAGEAFF. CDR3 nucleotides: TGTGCCAGCAGCTCAACCACAGCGGGAGAAGCTTTCTTT. Full variable domain (missing parts from reference TRBV7-3 and TRBJ1-1): GAGVSQTPSNKVTEKGKYVELRCDPISGHTALYWYRQSLGQGPEFLIYFQGTGAADDSGLPNDRFFAVRPEGSVSTLKIQRTERGDSAVYLCASSSTTAGEAFFGQGTRLTVV.

This clonotype has just a few counts. The V call is TRBV28, the J call TRBJ2-7; D ambiguous. The CDR3 is 12 residues long. Looked up from germline, CDR1 is MDHEN and CDR2 is SYDVKM. V dropped 4 bases and J dropped 6 bases, with 10 bases sitting between them. Written as DNA, the CDR3 is TGTGCCAGCAGTTCTCGTATGCCCGAGCAGTACTTC. It translates to CASSSRMPEQYF.

The chain joins TRBV3-1 to TRBJ2-1; 9 bases map to TRBD2. This CDR3 comprises 15 residues. With V trimmed by 4 bases and J by 8 bases, 9 bases remained unmatched. CDR1 and CDR2 (germline): LGHDT, YNNKEL (reference sequence). The chain's CDR3 is CASSPTSGNGDEQFF. The CDR3 DNA reads as TGTGCCAGCAGCCCGACTAGCGGTAACGGGGATGAGCAGTTCTTC.

This clonotype was seen ten or more times. The gene calls are TRBV9 and TRBJ2-3; TRBD1 aligns across 7 bases. The V segment lost 4 bases and the J segment 2 bases; nucleotides outside the gene matches: 7. In germline, CDR1 is SGDLS, CDR2 YYNGEE. The CDR3 spans 15 residues. The CDR3 DNA sequence: TGTGCCAGCAGCCCCAGCGGACAGGTCACAGATACGCAGTATTTT. Translating gives CASSPSGQVTDTQYF.

This clonotype has just a few counts. The chain is built from TRBV20-1 and TRBJ2-7; D is unresolved. Trimming left V 4 bases short and J 2 bases short, with 18 bases between. The CDR3 is 15 residues long. Per germline, CDR1 DFQATT and CDR2 SNEGSKA (reference sequence). CDR3 sequence (DNA): TGCAGTGCTACCCCGATGGATGTAGGTACCTACGAGCAGTACTTC. This translates into CSATPMDVGTYEQYF.

The chain employs TRBV28 and TRBJ2-7; D possibly corresponds to TRBD2 (5 bases). The CDR3 covers 13 residues. V lost 4 bases, J lost 3 bases, and 10 bases lay in between. Germline V gene lookup returns CDR1 MDHEN and CDR2 SYDVKM. CDR3 nucleotide sequence: TGTGCCAGCAGTTCTGGAGGCTACTACGAGCAGTACTTC. Translation: CASSSGGYYEQYF.

This clonotype has more than one count but fewer than ten. This chain joins TRBV5-4 and TRBJ2-6; tentative D call: TRBD1 (6 bases). In germline, CDR1 is SGHNT, CDR2 YYREEE (reference sequence). Trimming removed 0 bases at V and 4 bases at J, with 8 bases between. The CDR3 spans 15 residues. CDR3: CASSLAGDGANVLTF. The CDR3 coding sequence is TGTGCCAGCAGCTTGGCAGGGGACGGGGCCAACGTCCTGACTTTC.

This clonotype has more than one count but fewer than ten. This chain links TRBV5-1 with TRBJ2-3; 11 bases map to TRBD2. From germline, CDR1 is SGHRS and CDR2 YFSETQ. The CDR3 is 16 residues long. Trimming removed 5 bases from V and 2 bases from J; junction bases left unmatched: 7. The CDR3 here is CASRPGTSGNTDTQYF. The CDR3 DNA follows: TGCGCCAGCAGACCTGGGACTAGCGGAAACACAGATACGCAGTATTTT.

About this clonotype itself: This may stem from a read error, because a much larger clone lies one nucleotide away. The rearrangement uses TRBV4-1 and TRBJ2-6, with D possibly matching TRBD1 (5 bases). CDR3 length: 15 residues. The germline V gene has CDR1 MGHRA and CDR2 YSYEKL. The CDR3 protein is CASSQRRSGANVPTF. The CDR3 DNA sequence: TGCGCCAGCAGCCAACGCCGCTCTGGGGCCAACGTCCCGACTTTC.

This chain's CDR3 is CASSRTHTGELFF. The DNA of the CDR3 is TGTGCCAGCTCCCGGACCCACACCGGGGAGCTGTTTTTT. The V and J genes are TRBV27 and TRBJ2-2; D is unclear. This CDR3 is 13 amino acids long. In germline, CDR1 is MNHEY, CDR2 SMNVEV (reference sequence). V was cut by 8 bases and J by 3 bases, with 10 bases left in between.

The CDR3 DNA is TGTGCCAGCAGCCAAGATATGACGACGCAGGACCAGTGGGGAAAACTGTTTTTT. It codes for CASSQDMTTQDQWGKLFF. The rearrangement uses TRBV3-1 and TRBJ1-4, with D uncertain. Trimming pared 0 bases from V and 10 bases from J, leaving 24 bases between. CDR1 and CDR2 from the germline V gene are LGHDT and YNNKEL (reference sequence). This CDR3 comprises 18 residues.

The chain carries TRBV4-2 and TRBJ1-4; 8 bases line up with TRBD1. CDR3 length: 14 residues. J was trimmed by 7 bases and V by 7 bases; bases with no gene match: 8. Germline CDR1 reads LGHNA; CDR2 reads YNFKEQ. The CDR3, as DNA: TGTGCCAGCAACACAGGGGGACCCGGTGAAAAACTGTTTTTT. Translated: CASNTGGPGEKLFF.

In its sample, this clonotype was seen many times. V is TRBV6-6 and J is TRBJ1-5; no clear D gene. Trimming shortened V by 5 bases and J by 1 base, and 9 bases separated the two germline ends. The germline V gene encodes CDR1 MNHNY and CDR2 SVGAGI (reference sequence). The CDR3 sequence is 14 residues long. CDR3 sequence (DNA): TGTGCCAGCAGTCCGACATCCAGCAATCAGCCCCAGCATTTT. Translating gives CASSPTSSNQPQHF.